These T cell receptor beta chains were read from a single sample in a study of cytomegalovirus exposure and HLA in healthy donors. The assay was immunoSEQ multiplex PCR, and TCRdb's table has in-frame clones only and misses some. The sample has a few hundred thousand clones, around 90% seen once. Specimen: PBMCs. The receptors were sampled from a man aged 25-45 years in good health and CMV-seronegative. The CDR3 runs from the conserved cysteine through the conserved F or W. A D gene is named only where the DNA matches it firmly. Clone size is given for some rows only: seen once, a few or many times, or a class if the clone is expanded.

CDR3	DNA	size	D	V	J
CASSRTLYSGNTIYF	TGTGCCAGCAGCCGGACTCTTTACTCTGGAAACACCATATATTTT	-	-	TRBV6-5	TRBJ1-3
CASSLGASYEQYF	TGTGCCAGCAGCTTAGGGGCGTCCTACGAGCAGTACTTC	-	-	TRBV7-2	TRBJ2-7
CASSSPGQGAWEQYF	TGTGCCAGCAGCTCTCCGGGACAGGGGGCGTGGGAGCAGTACTTC	few	TRBD1	TRBV11-2	TRBJ2-7
CASRPGTSRTGELFF	TGTGCCAGCAGACCCGGGACTAGCAGGACCGGGGAGCTGTTTTTT	-	TRBD2	TRBV7-2	TRBJ2-2
CASSLYEGDGYTF	TGTGCCAGCAGTCTCTATGAGGGGGACGGCTACACCTTC	-	-	TRBV2	TRBJ1-2
CASSQERQGQETQYF	TGCGCCAGCAGCCAAGAGAGGCAGGGACAAGAGACCCAGTACTTC	-	-	TRBV4-3	TRBJ2-5
CATGGLSGTEAFF	TGTGCCACAGGGGGGCTAAGTGGCACTGAAGCTTTCTTT	-	TRBD1	TRBV2	TRBJ1-1
CASSSHAVAYNEQFF	TGTGCCAGCAGTTCCCACGCGGTAGCCTACAATGAGCAGTTCTTC	-	-	TRBV6-6	TRBJ2-1
CASSLAQAGYFF	TGTGCCAGCAGCTTAGCACAAGCAGGCTACTTTTTT	-	-	TRBV7-9	TRBJ1-1
CASSLDAGGHEQFF	TGTGCCAGCAGCTTAGATGCAGGGGGCCATGAGCAGTTCTTC	-	TRBD1	TRBV11-2	TRBJ2-1
CASSTTSGTESPDTQYF	TGTGCCAGTAGTACAACTTCCGGGACAGAGAGCCCAGATACGCAGTATTTT	-	TRBD1	TRBV19	TRBJ2-3
CASSLPIDEQYF	TGTGCCAGCAGCCTTCCGATAGACGAGCAGTACTTC	few	-	TRBV7-2	TRBJ2-7
CASSLRTGPGNSPLHF	TGTGCCAGCAGCTTAAGAACAGGTCCCGGTAATTCACCCCTCCACTTT	-	-	TRBV7-2	TRBJ1-6
CSAGQTGELFF	TGCAGTGCCGGACAGACCGGGGAGCTGTTTTTT	-	-	TRBV20-1	TRBJ2-2
CSGLTGGNTEAFF	TGCAGCGGCCTGACGGGGGGGAACACTGAAGCTTTCTTT	-	-	TRBV29-1	TRBJ1-1
CASIGPRGPGELFF	TGTGCCAGCATAGGACCCAGGGGGCCCGGGGAGCTGTTTTTT	once	TRBD1	TRBV28	TRBJ2-2
CASSLSAGGGPEAFF	TGTGCCAGCAGCTTAAGTGCAGGGGGAGGCCCTGAAGCTTTCTTT	-	TRBD1	TRBV7-9	TRBJ1-1
CASSPPRDSHNEQFF	TGTGCCAGCAGTCCCCCGAGGGATAGCCACAATGAGCAGTTCTTC	-	-	TRBV27	TRBJ2-1
CASSWDRGRNEQYF	TGTGCCAGCAGCTGGGACAGGGGTCGAAACGAGCAGTACTTC	-	TRBD1	TRBV6-5	TRBJ2-7
CASTPGSGANVLTF	TGTGCCAGCACGCCGGGCTCTGGGGCCAACGTCCTGACTTTC	-	-	TRBV6-5	TRBJ2-6
CSVVRGGRTDTQYF	TGCAGCGTTGTACGCGGCGGTCGCACAGATACGCAGTATTTT	-	-	TRBV29-1	TRBJ2-3
CAIRGGDSYGYTF	TGTGCCATCAGGGGAGGGGACTCATATGGCTACACCTTC	once	-	TRBV10-3	TRBJ1-2
CASSLVGGRDEQYF	TGTGCCAGCAGCTTAGTTGGGGGCCGGGACGAGCAGTACTTC	-	-	TRBV7-2	TRBJ2-7